This TCR beta chain was retrieved from a study of Ad26.COV2.S vaccination and SARS-CoV-2 variants. Study-wide context: Trial arm assignment for the donor was COV1001 Ad26.COV2.S. The authors gave Ad26.COV2.S intramuscularly, either once or twice 56 days apart.

A word on this clone: Its specificity is unknown.

The treatment was: about 20 received Ad26.COV2.S at low or high dose, single or two shots; 5 received placebo; per-sample allocation not given. Each sample was drawn 63 days after the first injection (of vaccine or placebo). Donor was an adult aged 18-55 years in Boston. This CDR3 is 16 amino acids long. The V and J ends lost 0 bases and 4 bases, in that order; junction bases with no gene match: 6. Germline-derived CDR1 and CDR2 are SGDLS and YYNGEE. Clones were read by immunoSEQ multiplex PCR, and TCRdb kept only the in-frame ones, dropping some. The sample holds 200,000 to 250,000 clones, 88% seen once. Study-level findings and limits: A substantial breadth of spike-specific CD8+ and CD4+ T cell responses after vaccination has been reported.

This clonotype was obtained from a person between 18 and 59 years old who received the Ad26.COV2.S COVID-19 vaccine or a placebo. The chain couples TRBV9 to TRBJ2-1; TRBD2 aligns across 8 bases. The sample was peripheral blood, taken in a trial of Ad26.COV2.S vaccine versus placebo. CDR3 coding DNA: TGTGCCAGCAGCGTAGATTCTAGCGGGTATTACAATGAGCAGTTCTTC. Encoded protein: CASSVDSSGYYNEQFF.